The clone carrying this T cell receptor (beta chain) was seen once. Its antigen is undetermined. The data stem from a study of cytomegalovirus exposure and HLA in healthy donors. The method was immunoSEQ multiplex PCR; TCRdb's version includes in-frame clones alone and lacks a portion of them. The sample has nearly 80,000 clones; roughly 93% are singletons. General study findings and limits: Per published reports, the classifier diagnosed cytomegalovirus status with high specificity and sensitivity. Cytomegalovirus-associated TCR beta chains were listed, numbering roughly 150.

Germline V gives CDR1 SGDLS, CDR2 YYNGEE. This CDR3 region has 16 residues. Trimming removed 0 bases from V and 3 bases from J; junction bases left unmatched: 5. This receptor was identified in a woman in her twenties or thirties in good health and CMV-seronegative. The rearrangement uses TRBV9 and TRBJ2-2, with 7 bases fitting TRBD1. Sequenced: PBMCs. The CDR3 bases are TGTGCCAGCAGCGTAGGACAGGGAAGAGACACCGGGGAGCTGTTTTTT. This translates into CASSVGQGRDTGELFF.